This T cell receptor beta chain appears in the sequencing data of a study of blood T cell repertoires in COVID-19. Whole-study context: The study drew acute and convalescent COVID-19 samples from the United States, Italy and Spain. Sample material is recorded as cDNA or gDNA derived from T cells, B-cell-depleted T cells, or PBMCs.

As originally analysed: Nucleated cell counts were estimated from reference gene primer amplification. Generated by immunoSEQ multiplex PCR, the TCRdb table keeps only in-frame clones and is missing some. The DNA was the basis for D and trimming; V, J and clone size are from that table. The sample lists some 80,000 clones; around 77% were seen once. V shed 1 base, J shed 7 bases, and the junction held 11 bases outside the gene matches. The germline V gene encodes CDR1 MGHRA and CDR2 YSYEKL. The CDR3 is 16 amino acids. This rearrangement joins TRBV4-1 to TRBJ1-2; 8 bases agree with TRBD1. This receptor was obtained from a human donor in a cohort sampled during active COVID-19. Sequenced material: peripheral blood. The CDR3 nucleotides read TGCGCCAGCAGCCAAGGTCCGCGGCAGGGGGCGCGTGGCTACACCTTC. It codes for CASSQGPRQGARGYTF.